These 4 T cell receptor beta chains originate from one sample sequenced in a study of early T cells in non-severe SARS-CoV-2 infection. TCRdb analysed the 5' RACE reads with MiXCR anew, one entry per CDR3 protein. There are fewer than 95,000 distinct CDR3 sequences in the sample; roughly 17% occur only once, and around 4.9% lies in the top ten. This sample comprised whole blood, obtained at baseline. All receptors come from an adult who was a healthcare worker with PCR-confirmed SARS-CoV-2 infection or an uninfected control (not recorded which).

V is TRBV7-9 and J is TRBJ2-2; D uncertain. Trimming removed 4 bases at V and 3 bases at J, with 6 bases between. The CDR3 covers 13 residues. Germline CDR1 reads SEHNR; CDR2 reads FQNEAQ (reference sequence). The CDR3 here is CASSSRDTGELFF. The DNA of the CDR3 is TGTGCCAGCAGCTCTAGGGACACCGGGGAGCTGTTTTTT.

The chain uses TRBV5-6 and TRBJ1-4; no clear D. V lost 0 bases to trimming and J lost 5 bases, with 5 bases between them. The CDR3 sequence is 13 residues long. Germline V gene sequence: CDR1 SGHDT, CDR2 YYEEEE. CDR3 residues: CASSLGVNEKLFF. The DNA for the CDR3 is TGTGCCAGCAGCTTGGGCGTGAATGAAAAACTGTTTTTT.

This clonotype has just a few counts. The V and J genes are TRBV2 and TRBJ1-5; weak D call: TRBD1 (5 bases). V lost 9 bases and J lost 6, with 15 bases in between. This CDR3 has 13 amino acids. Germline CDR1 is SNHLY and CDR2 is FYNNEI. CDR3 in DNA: TGTGCCAGTACATACGGGGGGTCTCAGCCCCAGCATTTT. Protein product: CASTYGGSQPQHF.

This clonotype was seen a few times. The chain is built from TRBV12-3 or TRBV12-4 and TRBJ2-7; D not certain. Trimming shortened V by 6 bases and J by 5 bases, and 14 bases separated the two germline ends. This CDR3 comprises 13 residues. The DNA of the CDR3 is TGTGCCAGCAGACGTCATTCGGTAAACGAGCAGTACTTC. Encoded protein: CASRRHSVNEQYF.